This TCR beta chain was documented in a study of blood T cell repertoires in COVID-19. The repertoire was sequenced with immunoSEQ multiplex PCR; TCRdb's copy has only in-frame clones and lacks some. The sample contains more than 250,000 clones, roughly 90% of which appear only once. The receptor was derived from a woman in her 30s who had recovered from COVID-19. Sequencing was carried out using PBMCs or T cells enriched from blood (not recorded which).

The CDR3: CASDLQENTEAFF. CDR3 nucleotide sequence: TGTGCCAGCGACCTCCAGGAAAACACTGAAGCTTTCTTT. The V call is TRBV7-9, the J call TRBJ1-1; D remains ambiguous. CDR3 size: 13 residues. V was pared by 8 bases and J by 2 bases, with 12 bases between. Germline lookup yields CDR1 SEHNR and CDR2 FQNEAQ (reference sequence).